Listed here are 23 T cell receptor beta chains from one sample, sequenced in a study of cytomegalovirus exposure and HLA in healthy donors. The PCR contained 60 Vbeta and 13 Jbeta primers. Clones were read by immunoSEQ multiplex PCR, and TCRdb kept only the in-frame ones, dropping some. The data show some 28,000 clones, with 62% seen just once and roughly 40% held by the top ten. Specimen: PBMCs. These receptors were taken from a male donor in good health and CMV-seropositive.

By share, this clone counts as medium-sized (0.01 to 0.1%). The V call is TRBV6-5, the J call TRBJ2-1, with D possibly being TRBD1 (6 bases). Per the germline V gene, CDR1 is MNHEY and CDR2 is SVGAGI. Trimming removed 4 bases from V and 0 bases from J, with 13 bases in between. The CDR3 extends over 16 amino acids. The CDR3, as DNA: TGTGCCAGCAGTTCAGGGGTAACCGGCTCCTACAATGAGCAGTTCTTC. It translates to CASSSGVTGSYNEQFF.

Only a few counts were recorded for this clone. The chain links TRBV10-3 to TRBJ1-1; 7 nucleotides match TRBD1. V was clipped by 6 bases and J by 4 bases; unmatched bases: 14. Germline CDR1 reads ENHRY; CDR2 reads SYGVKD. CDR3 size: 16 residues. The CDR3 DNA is TGTGCCATCAGCGAGACAGGGCCTAGGGTGGGCACTGAAGCTTTCTTT. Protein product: CAISETGPRVGTEAFF.

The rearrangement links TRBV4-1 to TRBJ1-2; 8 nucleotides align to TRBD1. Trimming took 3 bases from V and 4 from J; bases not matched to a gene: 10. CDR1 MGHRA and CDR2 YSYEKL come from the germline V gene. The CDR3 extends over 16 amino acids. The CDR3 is CASSQVPSQGVYGYTF. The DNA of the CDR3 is TGCGCCAGCAGCCAGGTCCCGTCACAGGGGGTCTATGGCTACACCTTC.

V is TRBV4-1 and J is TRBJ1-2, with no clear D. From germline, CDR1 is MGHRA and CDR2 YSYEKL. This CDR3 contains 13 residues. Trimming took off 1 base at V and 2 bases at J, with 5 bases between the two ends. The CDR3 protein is CASSQAGNYGYTF. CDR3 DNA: TGCGCCAGCAGCCAAGCCGGGAACTATGGCTACACCTTC.

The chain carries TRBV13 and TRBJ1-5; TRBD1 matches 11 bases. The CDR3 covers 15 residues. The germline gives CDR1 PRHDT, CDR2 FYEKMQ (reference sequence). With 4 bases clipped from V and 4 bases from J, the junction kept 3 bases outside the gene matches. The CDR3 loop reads CASSSGTGGNQPQHF. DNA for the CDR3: TGTGCCAGCAGCTCAGGGACAGGGGGTAATCAGCCCCAGCATTTT.

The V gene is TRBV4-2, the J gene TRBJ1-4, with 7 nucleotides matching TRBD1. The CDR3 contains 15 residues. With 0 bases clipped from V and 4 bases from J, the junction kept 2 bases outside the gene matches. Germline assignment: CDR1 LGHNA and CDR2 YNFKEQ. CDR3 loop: CASSQDGTVNEKLFF. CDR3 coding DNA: TGTGCCAGCAGCCAAGATGGGACAGTTAATGAAAAACTGTTTTTT.

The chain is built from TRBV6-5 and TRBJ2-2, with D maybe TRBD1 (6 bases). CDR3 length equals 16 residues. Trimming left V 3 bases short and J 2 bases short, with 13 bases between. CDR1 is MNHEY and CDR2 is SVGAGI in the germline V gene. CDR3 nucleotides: TGTGCCAGCAGTTATATTCAGGGGAGAAACACCGGGGAGCTGTTTTTT. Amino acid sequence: CASSYIQGRNTGELFF.

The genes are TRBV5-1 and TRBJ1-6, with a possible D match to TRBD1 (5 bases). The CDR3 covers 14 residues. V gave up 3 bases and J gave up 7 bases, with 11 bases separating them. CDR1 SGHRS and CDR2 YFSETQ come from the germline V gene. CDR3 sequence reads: CASSSGGGNSPLHF. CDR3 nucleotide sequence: TGCGCCAGCAGCTCCGGGGGGGGAAATTCACCCCTCCACTTT.

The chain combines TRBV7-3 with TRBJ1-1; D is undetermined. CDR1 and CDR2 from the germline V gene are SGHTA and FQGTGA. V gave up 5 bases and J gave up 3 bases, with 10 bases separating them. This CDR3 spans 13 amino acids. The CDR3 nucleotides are TGTGCCAGCAGCCCTGGAGGCGACACTGAAGCTTTCTTT. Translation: CASSPGGDTEAFF.

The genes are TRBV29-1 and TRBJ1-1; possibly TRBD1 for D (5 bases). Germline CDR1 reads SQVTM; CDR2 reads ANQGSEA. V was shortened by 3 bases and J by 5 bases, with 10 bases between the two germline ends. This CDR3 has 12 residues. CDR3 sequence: CSVDPGRTEAFF. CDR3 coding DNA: TGCAGCGTTGATCCAGGGAGGACTGAAGCTTTCTTT.

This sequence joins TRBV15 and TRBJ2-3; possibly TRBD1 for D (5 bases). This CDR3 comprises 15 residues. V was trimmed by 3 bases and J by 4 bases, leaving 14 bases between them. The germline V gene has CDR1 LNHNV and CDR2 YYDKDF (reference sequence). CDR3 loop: CATSSSGLGSDTQYF. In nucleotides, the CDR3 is TGTGCCACCAGCAGTTCAGGGTTGGGGTCAGATACGCAGTATTTT.

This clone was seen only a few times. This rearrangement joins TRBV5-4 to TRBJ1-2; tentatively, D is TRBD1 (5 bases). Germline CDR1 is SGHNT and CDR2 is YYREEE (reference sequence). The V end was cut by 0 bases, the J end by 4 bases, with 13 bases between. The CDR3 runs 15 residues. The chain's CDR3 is CASSLGVQDIYGYTF. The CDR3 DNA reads TGTGCCAGCAGCTTGGGGGTCCAGGACATCTATGGCTACACCTTC.

The DNA of the CDR3 is TGTGCCAGCGGGGCAGAAGGGGCCAACGTCCTGACTTTC. Translating gives CASGAEGANVLTF. V and J are TRBV6-6 and TRBJ2-6; D possibly corresponds to TRBD1 (5 bases). Germline V gene sequence: CDR1 MNHNY, CDR2 SVGAGI (reference sequence). This CDR3 comprises 13 residues. Trimming removed 8 bases from V and 4 bases from J, with 9 bases in between.

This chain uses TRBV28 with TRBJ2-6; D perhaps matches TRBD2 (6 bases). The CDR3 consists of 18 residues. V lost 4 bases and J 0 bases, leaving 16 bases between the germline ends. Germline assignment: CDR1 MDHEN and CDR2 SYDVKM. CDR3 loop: CASSSGTFGGSGANVLTF. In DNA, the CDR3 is TGTGCCAGCAGTTCCGGGACTTTCGGGGGCTCTGGGGCCAACGTCCTGACTTTC.

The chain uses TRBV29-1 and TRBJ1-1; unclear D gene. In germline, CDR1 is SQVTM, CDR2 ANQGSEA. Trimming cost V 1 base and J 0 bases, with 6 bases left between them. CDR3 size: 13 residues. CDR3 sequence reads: CSVEGLLNTEAFF. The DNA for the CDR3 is TGCAGCGTTGAAGGACTCTTGAACACTGAAGCTTTCTTT.

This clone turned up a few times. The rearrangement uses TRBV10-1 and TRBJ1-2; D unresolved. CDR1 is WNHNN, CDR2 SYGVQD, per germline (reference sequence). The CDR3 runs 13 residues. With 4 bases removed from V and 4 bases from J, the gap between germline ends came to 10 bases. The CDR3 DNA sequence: TGCGCCAGCAGTGCAGTATTAAGCTATGGCTACACCTTC. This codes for CASSAVLSYGYTF.

This CDR3 is CASQPHSRVTQYF. CDR3 bases: TGTGCCAGCCAACCCCATTCGAGAGTTACGCAGTATTTT. The chain has TRBV27 and TRBJ2-3; D not certain. Trimming took 8 bases from V and 8 from J, leaving 17 bases between them. Germline V gives CDR1 MNHEY, CDR2 SMNVEV (reference sequence). CDR3 length equals 13 residues.

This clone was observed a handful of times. CDR3 DNA: TGTGCCAGCTCACCACAGGGGGCTGGTGATACGCAGTATTTT. Translation: CASSPQGAGDTQYF. The V gene is TRBV18, the J gene TRBJ2-3; 7 nucleotides align to TRBD1. The J segment lost 6 bases and the V segment lost 1 base, leaving 4 bases of the junction unmatched. The CDR3 loop spans 14 amino acids. Germline values: CDR1 KGHSH, CDR2 LQKENI. Filled out from reference TRBV18 and TRBJ2-3, the complete variable domain reads NAGVMQNPRHLVRRRGQEARLRCSPMKGHSHVYWYRQLPEEGLKFMVYLQKENIIDESGMPKERFSAEFPKEGPSILRIQQVVRGDSAAYFCASSPQGAGDTQYFGPGTRLTVL.

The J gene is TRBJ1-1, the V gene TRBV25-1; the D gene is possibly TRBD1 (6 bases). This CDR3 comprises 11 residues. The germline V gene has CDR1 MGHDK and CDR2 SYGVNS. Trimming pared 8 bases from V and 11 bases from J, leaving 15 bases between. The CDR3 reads CASSKGGGAFF. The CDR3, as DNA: TGTGCCAGCTCCAAGGGCGGGGGCGCTTTCTTT.

In DNA, the CDR3 is TGTGCCAGCATCACCGGACTAGCATCCGGGGAGCTGTTTTTT. Residues: CASITGLASGELFF. The chain uses TRBV28 and TRBJ2-2; 8 nucleotides align to TRBD2. The CDR3 length is 14 residues. The J segment lost 6 bases and the V segment lost 7 bases, leaving 7 bases of the junction unmatched. CDR1 MDHEN and CDR2 SYDVKM come from the germline V gene.

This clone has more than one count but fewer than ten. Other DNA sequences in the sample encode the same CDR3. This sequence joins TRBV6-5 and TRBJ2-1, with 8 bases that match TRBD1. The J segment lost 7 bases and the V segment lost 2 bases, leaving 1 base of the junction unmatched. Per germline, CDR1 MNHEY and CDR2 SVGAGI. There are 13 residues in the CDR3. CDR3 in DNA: TGTGCCAGCAGTTACGACAGGGGTAATGAGCAGTTCTTC. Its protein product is CASSYDRGNEQFF.

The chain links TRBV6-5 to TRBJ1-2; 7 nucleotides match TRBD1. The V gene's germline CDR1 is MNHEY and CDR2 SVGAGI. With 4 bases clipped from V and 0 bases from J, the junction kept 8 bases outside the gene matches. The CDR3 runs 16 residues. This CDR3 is CASSLDRVRSNYGYTF. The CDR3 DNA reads TGTGCCAGCAGTTTAGACAGGGTGAGATCTAACTATGGCTACACCTTC.

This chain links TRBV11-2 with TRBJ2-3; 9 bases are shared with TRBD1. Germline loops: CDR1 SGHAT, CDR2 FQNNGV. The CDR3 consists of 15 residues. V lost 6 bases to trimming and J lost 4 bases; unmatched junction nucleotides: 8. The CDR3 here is CASSFGTGKADTQYF. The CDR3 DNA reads TGTGCCAGCAGTTTCGGGACAGGGAAGGCAGATACGCAGTATTTT. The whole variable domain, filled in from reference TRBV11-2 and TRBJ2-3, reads EAGVAQSPRYKIIEKRQSVAFWCNPISGHATLYWYQQILGQGPKLLIQFQNNGVVDDSQLPKDRFSAERLKGVDSTLKIQPAKLEDSAVYLCASSFGTGKADTQYFGPGTRLTVL.